Listed below are T cell receptor beta chains from one sample, sequenced in a study of blood T cell repertoires in COVID-19. TCRdb's table, derived via immunoSEQ multiplex PCR, lists solely in-frame clones and lacks some. The table lists around 120,000 clones, around nine tenths of them singletons. Input material: peripheral blood. These receptors were collected from a woman in her fifties or sixties with active or convalescent COVID-19. Both conserved end residues are part of each CDR3. The D gene is left open where the match is weak. Only part of the rows carry a size: once, few, many, or a class if the clone is expanded.

V gene	J gene	D gene	clone size	CDR3 protein	CDR3 DNA
TRBV7-2	TRBJ2-7	.	.	CASSLEGGGPHEQYF	TGTGCCAGCAGCTTAGAGGGGGGAGGGCCTCACGAGCAGTACTTC
TRBV9	TRBJ2-3	.	.	CASSVDEGRTDTQYF	TGTGCCAGCAGCGTAGATGAGGGTCGCACAGATACGCAGTATTTT
TRBV19	TRBJ2-7	.	.	CASSGRGHKSSYEQYF	TGTGCCAGTAGTGGCCGGGGACACAAGAGCTCCTACGAGCAGTACTTC
TRBV14	TRBJ2-3	.	.	CASSQDWLGLSDTQYF	TGTGCCAGCAGCCAAGATTGGCTAGGACTCTCGGATACGCAGTATTTT
TRBV3-1/TRBV3-2	TRBJ2-5	TRBD2	.	CASSTGGREFETQYF	TGTGCCAGCAGCACGGGGGGGCGGGAGTTCGAGACCCAGTACTTC
TRBV14	TRBJ2-5	.	.	CASSQDGRGTQYF	TGTGCCAGCAGCCAAGATGGGCGGGGGACCCAGTACTTC
TRBV6-1	TRBJ1-3	.	.	CASSASPTGTGNTIYF	TGTGCCAGCAGTGCCTCCCCTACAGGGACTGGAAACACCATATATTTT
TRBV4-1	TRBJ2-2	TRBD1	few	CASSQGPLRRTGGRTGELFF	TGCGCCAGCAGCCAAGGGCCCCTGCGGAGGACAGGGGGCAGGACCGGGGAGCTGTTTTTT
TRBV15	TRBJ2-2	TRBD1	.	CATSRDLGTGGTGELFF	TGTGCCACCAGCAGAGATCTCGGGACAGGTGGCACCGGGGAGCTGTTTTTT
TRBV7-6	TRBJ2-1	.	.	CASSLAYSRDSTYNEQFF	TGTGCCAGCAGCTTAGCCTATTCGAGGGACTCTACCTACAATGAGCAGTTCTTC
TRBV6-5	TRBJ2-1	.	.	CASSYTRDSNEQFF	TGTGCCAGCAGTTACACTCGAGACAGCAATGAGCAGTTCTTC
TRBV9	TRBJ2-3	TRBD2	.	CASSPRLAGVTDTQYF	TGTGCCAGCAGCCCCCGACTAGCGGGAGTTACAGATACGCAGTATTTT
TRBV19	TRBJ1-2	TRBD1	.	CASSTDRAYGYTF	TGTGCCAGTAGTACGGACAGGGCCTATGGCTACACCTTC
TRBV30	TRBJ1-1	TRBD1	.	CAWSGTGYTEAFF	TGTGCCTGGAGTGGGACAGGGTACACTGAAGCTTTCTTT
TRBV15	TRBJ2-7	TRBD2	.	CATSRGSSGGEQYF	TGTGCCACCAGCAGAGGAAGTAGCGGGGGGGAGCAGTACTTC
TRBV5-5	TRBJ1-3	.	.	CASSSRQDMILRDRGNTIYF	TGTGCCAGCAGCTCGAGACAAGACATGATCCTTCGAGATAGGGGAAACACCATATATTTT